This T cell receptor (beta chain) derives from a study of shared clonotypes between healthy human individuals (dated by TCRdb to about 2020). Study-wide context: A couple of women and a few men aged 18 to 49 years were included in the cohort. To estimate repertoire size and how much clonotypes are shared between individuals, the study performed deep sequencing of blood TCR repertoires from roughly five healthy adults. Different laboratories and diverse techniques were used to prepare libraries and sequence TCR repertoires, to increase sequencing depth and limit assay-specific biases. Per donor, leukapheresis produced somewhere between about 0.94 and 9 billion PBMCs. Per donor, three plates each were used for CD4 naive and CD4 memory, two for CD8 naive, and one for CD8 memory.

TCR CDR3 regions were amplified from genomic DNA by multiplex PCR using the deep immunoSEQ assay. Extracted genomic DNA from each cell subset was spread evenly across all wells of several immunoSEQ 96-well plates, with each plate serving as a replicate. For sorted subsets, each replicate PCR was loaded with roughly 190 ng genomic DNA, equivalent to 30,000 or so T cell genomes. Purified libraries were quantified with a Qubit 3.0 fluorometer, sized on a Bioanalyzer 2100, and re-quantified with the KAPA Library Quantification kit. Every immunoSEQ 96-well plate was sequenced on a dedicated single-read 150-cycle Illumina NextSeq 550 flow cell. In the source study's methods: Because the immunoSEQ output included only junctional sequences and no quality scores, the filtering could not be the same as the filtering used for full-length reads. To assign V/J genes and CDR3, sequences were annotated using PyIR, a Python wrapper for IgBLAST v1.9, with IMGT germline references. Reads with weak V/J assignments (E-value above 1e-6), missing CDR3, stop codons, out-of-frame junctions, or ambiguous translated residues were removed. V3J clonotypes were defined as sequences sharing the same inferred V gene, J gene, and CDR3 amino acid sequence. Percentage overlap between repertoires was computed as shared unique clonotypes divided by the size of the smaller repertoire. Richness of each repertoire was evaluated using RTK rarefaction, the Chao1 estimator, and Recon v2.1 estimates of unobserved clonotypes. Generation probabilities were computed with OLGA for all TCRbeta clonotypes obtained by the gDNA method from several donors. TCRdb stores this immuneACCESS table with in-frame sequences only. Part of the clones is absent; in the studies checked, under half of the shortfall reflects unresolved V genes, and no reason is known for the rest. From that table come the V and J calls and clone size; the DNA was used to work out D and trimming. Counted in this sample were 600,000 to 750,000 clones; 55% to 75% of them appeared once. Clones ranked in the top ten supply approximately 1.8% of the sample.

Details on this clone: Its binding antigen is unknown. Base qualities are not recorded, but no much larger clone differs from it by a single base.

The study at large found these results: The small number of donors limited the genetic and exposure-history diversity represented. Based on pairwise subsampling, the degree of clonotype sharing among donors was expected to be affected by sequencing depth. Only blood was sampled, and tissue TCR repertoires likely differ from those in blood. Incomplete sequencing was indicated by rarefaction of sorted-subset datasets, despite the large sequencing depth. Approximately 5% of naive CD4, around 3.5% of naive CD8, about 2.5% of memory CD4, and 0.35% to 0.4% of memory CD8 clonotypes were shared across several donors. Naive subsets generally had larger estimated clonotype richness than memory subsets. Clonotypes shared by all four sorted-subset donors showed higher generation probabilities than non-shared clonotypes.

Healthy HIV-negative adults with no recently reported acute infections or vaccinations were included as donors. Every donor was a Caucasian adult living in Nashville, Tennessee, USA. Magnetic negative selection was used to enrich CD4+ T cells, after which naive cells were positively selected on CD45RA and the negative fraction became the memory subset. Blood was obtained by leukapheresis, after which PBMCs were separated by Ficoll-Histopaque density gradient centrifugation and cryopreserved in liquid nitrogen vapor phase. Analytical flow cytometry was used to check the purity and quantity of every magnetically sorted T cell population. Each sorted fraction had its genomic DNA isolated and then quantified by UV absorbance on a Nanodrop 2000c. The germline V gene encodes CDR1 MDHEN and CDR2 SYDVKM. V lost 5 bases and J lost 2 bases; the stretch between them is 13 bases long. The CDR3 covers 15 residues, taking in both the cysteine and the phenylalanine. Left in the record is the CDR3 DNA by itself, 45 bases read in frame from the first base.

This receptor chain uses TRBV28 and TRBJ1-5; a tentative D call is TRBD1 (5 bases match). Sample: memory CD4+ T cells sorted from blood. This specimen's cell subset or site label, per the study, means: CD45RA-negative fraction. The clonotype comes from a woman aged 25 to 39 in good health. The nucleotide sequence reads as follows: TGTGCCAGCAGTGGGGCGGTAAGAGGCAATCAGCCCCAGCATTTT. Its translation is CASSGAVRGNQPQHF.